Described below is a single T cell receptor beta chain sequence and its context. The antigen is not known. Measured with immunoSEQ multiplex PCR; TCRdb has only the in-frame clones, and not every one. The sample includes 90,000 to 100,000 clones, roughly 89% seen only once; the top ten take approximately 0.35%. These data originate in a study of OX40 agonist ivuxolimab in advanced cancers. Study-level points and caveats: Still undetermined is the antigen specificity of the expanded peripheral T cells.

Individuals having autoimmune disease history or systemic immunosuppression were not enrolled. Samples of blood were obtained at baseline, on cycle 4 day 1, and on cycle 7 day 1. The sequence was collected from an adult with an advanced solid tumor such as melanoma, head and neck, liver or kidney cancer. Source: CD4+ or CD8+ T cells sorted from blood, taken in a trial of the OX40 agonist ivuxolimab.

CDR3 residues: CASSRDLLYEQYF. The CDR3 nucleotides read TGTGCCAGTAGTCGGGACCTCCTCTACGAGCAGTACTTC. The V call is TRBV19, the J call TRBJ2-7; D may be TRBD1 or TRBD2 (5 bases each). Germline assignment: CDR1 LNHDA and CDR2 SQIVND (reference sequence). V was trimmed by 5 bases and J by 3 bases, leaving 11 bases between them. The CDR3 extends over 13 amino acids.